A single sample gave rise to the 27 T cell receptor beta chains below, sequenced in a study of shared clonotypes between healthy human individuals. Using immunoSEQ multiplex PCR, the repertoire was profiled, and TCRdb retains in-frame clones only, with some absent. Of about a million clones listed, approximately 75% are singletons. The specimen sequenced was memory CD4+ T cells from PBMCs. The subset denotes: CD45RA-negative fraction. These TCRs come from a man between 18 and 35 years old in good health. Some clones in this sample may be carry-over from other donors' samples.

This clone was seen more than once but under ten times. CDR3 nucleotide sequence: TGTGCCAGTAGTATAGGATCAGGGGAACCCAACTATGGCTACACCTTC. Its translation is CASSIGSGEPNYGYTF. This chain links TRBV19 with TRBJ1-2, with D possibly being TRBD1 (6 bases). The ends were cut back, 1 base at V and 2 bases at J, with 14 bases in the middle. Germline V gene sequence: CDR1 LNHDA, CDR2 SQIVND (reference sequence). The CDR3 contains 16 residues.

This clone was recorded only once. The chain combines TRBV5-4 with TRBJ2-1, with unresolved D. The CDR3 contains 16 residues. CDR1 and CDR2 (germline): SGHNT, YYREEE (reference sequence). With 1 base removed from V and 0 bases from J, the gap between germline ends came to 11 bases. CDR3 DNA: TGTGCCAGCAGCTTGTCCTCGGTTAGCTCCTACAATGAGCAGTTCTTC. It yields the protein CASSLSSVSSYNEQFF. Full variable domain (remainder filled in from reference TRBV5-4 and TRBJ2-1): ETGVTQSPTHLIKTRGQQVTLRCSSQSGHNTVSWYQQALGQGPQFIFQYYREEENGRGNFPPRFSGLQFPNYSSELNVNALELDDSALYLCASSLSSVSSYNEQFFGPGTRLTVL.

DNA of the CDR3: TGCGCCAGCAGCTTGGACAGCATCACAGATACGCAGTATTTT. Translation gives CASSLDSITDTQYF. This chain connects TRBV5-1 to TRBJ2-3, with D hard to call. The CDR3 is 14 amino acids. Between the trimmed V and J ends, which lost 0 bases and 2 bases, there was a span of 7 bases. From germline, CDR1 is SGHRS and CDR2 YFSETQ.

The rearrangement links TRBV2 to TRBJ2-1; a possible D gene is TRBD2 (5 bases). The CDR3 totals 15 residues. In germline, CDR1 is SNHLY, CDR2 FYNNEI. V lost 6 bases and J lost 0, with 12 bases in between. Written as DNA, the CDR3 is TGTGCCAGCAGCGTTAGCGTAAGCTCCTACAATGAGCAGTTCTTC. Its protein product is CASSVSVSSYNEQFF.

This chain links TRBV5-1 with TRBJ2-7, with 7 bases that match TRBD2. CDR1 and CDR2 from the germline V gene are SGHRS and YFSETQ. V was clipped by 4 bases and J by 0 bases; unmatched bases: 16. CDR3 length: 18 amino acids. CDR3 amino acids: CASSEGRIRDYNSYEQYF. The DNA for the CDR3 is TGCGCCAGCAGCGAAGGCAGAATCCGGGACTACAACTCCTACGAGCAGTACTTC.

J is TRBJ2-1 and V is TRBV28, with a weak D call TRBD2 (5 bases). Germline V CDR1 and CDR2: MDHEN, SYDVKM. Trimming shortened V by 5 bases and J by 13 bases, and 15 bases separated the two germline ends. This CDR3 is 12 amino acids long. The CDR3 coding sequence is TGTGCCAGCAGTCCGACTACGTGGTTACAGTTCTTC. This encodes CASSPTTWLQFF.

The chain has TRBV28 and TRBJ1-3; TRBD1 agrees at 7 bases. The CDR3 has 16 amino acids. Germline assignment: CDR1 MDHEN and CDR2 SYDVKM. With V trimmed by 2 bases and J by 4 bases, 8 bases remained unmatched. The CDR3 region has the DNA TGTGCCAGCAGTTTAAAGACAGGGTCTTCGGGAAACACCATATATTTT. Translation gives CASSLKTGSSGNTIYF.

This chain links TRBV15 with TRBJ1-5; no firm D call. This CDR3 contains 14 residues. Trimming removed 0 bases from V and 4 bases from J, with 7 bases in between. CDR1 is LNHNV, CDR2 YYDKDF, per germline (reference sequence). CDR3 DNA sequence: TGTGCCACCAGCAGAGATCACGTAAATCAGCCCCAGCATTTT. It codes for CATSRDHVNQPQHF.

J is TRBJ1-1 and V is TRBV4-2; no clear D. The V gene lost 1 base and the J gene lost 3 bases, with 6 bases spanning the gap. The CDR3 covers 13 residues. Germline V lookup: CDR1 LGHNA, CDR2 YNFKEQ. CDR3: CASSQVDYTEAFF. The CDR3 DNA follows: TGTGCCAGCAGCCAAGTAGATTACACTGAAGCTTTCTTT.

As to this clone: A much larger clone lies a single base off, so this may be a read error. V gene TRBV19 combines with J gene TRBJ2-3; no reliable D call. Looked up from germline, CDR1 is LNHDA and CDR2 is SQIVND (reference sequence). This CDR3 is built from 10 residues. The V and J ends lost 10 bases and 2 bases respectively, with 4 bases between them. The CDR3 DNA reads TGTGCCAACCCCACAGATACGCAGTATTTT. This translates into CANPTDTQYF.

This clone was seen just once. This rearrangement joins TRBV5-8 to TRBJ2-3; D is unclear. The CDR3 is made up of 15 amino acids. Germline values: CDR1 SGHTS, CDR2 YDEGEE. The germline V and J ends were trimmed by 1 base and 0 bases, with 9 bases remaining between them. Here the CDR3 reads CASSLYRRSTDTQYF. DNA for the CDR3: TGTGCCAGCAGCTTGTATCGTAGGAGCACAGATACGCAGTATTTT.

The chain links TRBV7-8 to TRBJ2-5; 8 positions match TRBD1. The V and J ends lost 3 bases and 4 bases, in that order; junction bases with no gene match: 4. The germline V gene has CDR1 SGHVS and CDR2 FQNEAQ. The CDR3 extends over 14 amino acids. The CDR3 spells CASSFWTGTETQYF. The DNA for the CDR3 is TGTGCCAGCAGCTTCTGGACAGGGACAGAGACCCAGTACTTC.

The rearrangement links TRBV28 to TRBJ1-1, with D uncertain. Germline CDR1 reads MDHEN; CDR2 reads SYDVKM. This CDR3 is built from 14 residues. The V gene lost 6 bases and the J gene lost 6 bases, with 17 bases spanning the gap. CDR3 bases: TGTGCCAGCAGCTCCCCGGCCATCACAGCTGAAGCTTTCTTT. It specifies CASSSPAITAEAFF.

The count of this clone is one. The chain combines TRBV6-6 with TRBJ2-1; 10 positions agree with TRBD2. Germline V gene lookup returns CDR1 MNHNY and CDR2 SVGAGI (reference sequence). V lost 4 bases to trimming and J lost 3 bases; unmatched junction nucleotides: 3. There are 15 residues in the CDR3. CDR3 amino acids: CASSWGLANYNEQFF. In nucleotides, the CDR3 is TGTGCCAGCAGTTGGGGACTAGCGAACTACAATGAGCAGTTCTTC.

V is TRBV2 and J is TRBJ2-3, with D tentatively TRBD2 (5 bases). The ends were cut back, 5 bases at V and 5 bases at J, with 11 bases in the middle. CDR3 length: 13 amino acids. CDR1 and CDR2 from the germline V gene are SNHLY and FYNNEI. CDR3 loop: CASSQGGGDTQYF. The CDR3 nucleotides are TGTGCCAGCAGTCAAGGAGGTGGAGATACGCAGTATTTT.

The chain employs TRBV6-6 and TRBJ1-2; 10 nucleotides line up with TRBD1. J lost 2 bases, V lost 4 bases, and 4 bases had no gene match. Germline V gene lookup returns CDR1 MNHNY and CDR2 SVGAGI (reference sequence). The CDR3 is made up of 15 amino acids. The CDR3 region has the DNA TGTGCCAGCAGTTTCGGGACAGGGGCGAACTATGGCTACACCTTC. Translating gives CASSFGTGANYGYTF.

This clone was observed once. The chain combines TRBV18 with TRBJ2-5, with TRBD1 matching over 8 bases. The trim removed 2 bases at V and 5 bases at J, leaving 7 bases unmatched. Germline V gene data show CDR1 as KGHSH and CDR2 as LQKENI. The CDR3 is 15 residues long. Here the CDR3 DNA reads TGTGCCAGCTCACCATCCCAGGGGGCGGAGGAGACCCAGTACTTC. This gives the protein CASSPSQGAEETQYF.

The chain uses TRBV7-9 and TRBJ2-5; TRBD2 aligns across 8 bases. The CDR3 has 15 amino acids. Germline V gene sequence: CDR1 SEHNR, CDR2 FQNEAQ (reference sequence). Trimming cost V 3 bases and J 2 bases; bases outside gene matches: 5. CDR3 nucleotides: TGTGCCAGCAGCTTCACTAGCGGAAGGCAAGAGACCCAGTACTTC. Translating it yields CASSFTSGRQETQYF.

The J gene is TRBJ1-4, the V gene TRBV9; 10 bases are a match to TRBD1. The CDR3 has 15 residues. V lost 4 bases to trimming and J lost 8 bases; unmatched junction nucleotides: 8. CDR1 and CDR2 from the germline V gene are SGDLS and YYNGEE. The CDR3 sequence: CASSPRQGAWEKLFF. CDR3 DNA: TGTGCCAGCAGCCCGCGACAGGGGGCGTGGGAAAAACTGTTTTTT.

The gene calls are TRBV2 and TRBJ2-3; 10 nucleotides match TRBD2. There are 15 residues in the CDR3. The germline gives CDR1 SNHLY, CDR2 FYNNEI. V was pared by 6 bases and J by 5 bases, with 8 bases of the junction left unmatched. The CDR3 sequence is CASSRTSGPGDTQYF. The DNA of the CDR3 is TGTGCCAGCAGCCGGACTAGCGGCCCCGGAGATACGCAGTATTTT.

The rearrangement joins TRBV28 to TRBJ2-7; D uncertain. CDR3 length: 13 residues. The V and J ends lost 5 bases and 3 bases respectively, with 11 bases between them. Germline V gene data show CDR1 as MDHEN and CDR2 as SYDVKM. In DNA form, the CDR3 reads TGTGCCAGCAGTCCCAACAAAAACTACGAGCAGTACTTC. This sequence encodes CASSPNKNYEQYF.

The chain carries TRBV30 and TRBJ1-3; D unresolved. Deletions cut 4 bases from V and 10 bases from J, with 14 bases between. CDR3 length equals 12 residues. CDR1 and CDR2 from the germline V gene are GTSNPN and SVGIG (reference sequence). CDR3 sequence: CAWNRAGLTIYF. CDR3 coding DNA: TGTGCCTGGAACCGAGCGGGGTTGACCATATATTTT. The whole variable domain, filled in from reference TRBV30 and TRBJ1-3, reads SQTIHQWPATLVQPVGSPLSLECTVEGTSNPNLYWYRQAAGRGLQLLFYSVGIGQISSEVPQNLSASRPQDRQFILSSKKLLLSDSGFYLCAWNRAGLTIYFGEGSWLTVV.

The chain has TRBV9 and TRBJ2-1, with D uncertain. V lost 3 bases and J lost 0, with 10 bases in between. The CDR3 totals 15 residues. The germline V gene encodes CDR1 SGDLS and CDR2 YYNGEE. The CDR3 nucleotides read TGTGCCAGCAGCGCCAGACTGACCTCCTACAATGAGCAGTTCTTC. As protein: CASSARLTSYNEQFF.

The chain uses TRBV5-4 and TRBJ1-1, with 8 bases identical to TRBD1. The CDR3 covers 15 residues. The germline CDR1 and CDR2 sequences are SGHNT and YYREEE (reference sequence). With V trimmed by 4 bases and J by 1 base, 6 bases remained unmatched. The CDR3 DNA sequence: TGTGCCAGCAGCCCCAGAGGGACAGGGAACACTGAAGCTTTCTTT. Its translation is CASSPRGTGNTEAFF.

The chain links TRBV5-1 to TRBJ1-1; D call uncertain. The V gene lost 5 bases and the J gene lost 1 base, with 21 bases spanning the gap. The CDR3 is made up of 17 amino acids. Germline CDR1 is SGHRS and CDR2 is YFSETQ. In DNA, the CDR3 is TGCGCCAGCAGGCCATTGGGGTCGGGCCTCGGGAACACTGAAGCTTTCTTT. Amino acids: CASRPLGSGLGNTEAFF.

The chain carries TRBV5-1 and TRBJ2-1, with TRBD2 matching over 8 bases. CDR3 length: 17 amino acids. Germline V gene sequence: CDR1 SGHRS, CDR2 YFSETQ. V shed 1 base, J shed 4 bases, and the junction held 10 bases outside the gene matches. The CDR3 DNA reads as TGCGCCAGCAGCTTGAGGAACTCCCCGGGGGGGTACAATGAGCAGTTCTTC. This sequence encodes CASSLRNSPGGYNEQFF.

The chain recombines TRBV10-3 with TRBJ1-5, with a weak D call TRBD1 (5 bases). Trimming left V 6 bases short and J 4 bases short, with 10 bases between. Per the germline V gene, CDR1 is ENHRY and CDR2 is SYGVKD. This CDR3 spans 13 amino acids. The CDR3 DNA reads as TGTGCCATCAGGGGGACGGAAAATCAGCCCCAGCATTTT. Its protein is CAIRGTENQPQHF.